This T cell receptor (beta chain) was identified during a study of sequential checkpoint blockade in melanoma. This clone has more than one count but fewer than ten. Using immunoSEQ multiplex PCR, the repertoire was profiled, and TCRdb retains in-frame clones only, with some absent. Seen here are more than 3,000 clones, 24% observed once, and the top ten hold around 10%. With 3 bases removed from V and 0 bases from J, the gap between germline ends came to 8 bases. The CDR3 consists of 14 residues. Germline CDR1 reads LNHDA; CDR2 reads SQIVND (reference sequence). Treatment described: randomized to nivolumab then ipilimumab (arm A) or the reverse (arm B).

Here the sequenced sample was tumor tissue (inferred from file names), taken from a patient given nivolumab and ipilimumab in sequence. The chain links TRBV19 to TRBJ1-1; D is unresolved. The receptor's source is a human donor with melanoma. DNA for the CDR3: TGTGCCAGTAGTATCCCGGGGATGAACACTGAAGCTTTCTTT. Translating it yields CASSIPGMNTEAFF.